A selection of T cell receptor beta chains follows, all from one sample in a study of T cells after yellow fever vaccination. TCRdb re-called the 5' RACE reads with MiXCR, one entry per CDR3 protein. The sample contains 120,000 to 150,000 distinct CDR3 sequences, 7.7% of which appear only once. Specimen: CD4+ T cells sorted from PBMCs, collected 5 days after the yellow fever booster vaccination. The receptors here all came from a young man who received the YFV17D yellow fever vaccine. Both conserved end residues are part of each CDR3. The order of the fields is V gene, clone size, J gene, D gene, CDR3 DNA, CDR3 protein. D genes are given only for firm matches. Clone size is shown for a subset of rows, as once, few, many or a class of expanded clone.

v_call: TRBV7-2
clone_size: many
j_call: TRBJ2-7
d_call: .
cdr3_nt: TGTGCCAGCAGCTACGGACAGTCCTCGGAGCAGTACTTC
cdr3_aa: CASSYGQSSEQYF

v_call: TRBV30
clone_size: .
j_call: TRBJ1-1
d_call: .
cdr3_nt: TGTGCCTGGAGTTCAGGTATGAACACTGAAGCTTTCTTT
cdr3_aa: CAWSSGMNTEAFF

v_call: TRBV10-2
clone_size: many
j_call: TRBJ2-5
d_call: .
cdr3_nt: TGCGCCAGCCAGGAAGACCAAGAGACCCAGTACTTC
cdr3_aa: CASQEDQETQYF

v_call: TRBV12-3/TRBV12-4
clone_size: many
j_call: TRBJ1-6
d_call: .
cdr3_nt: TGTGCCAGCAGTCCTGGACAGCCCAGAATCCTCCACTTT
cdr3_aa: CASSPGQPRILHF

v_call: TRBV6-5
clone_size: many
j_call: TRBJ2-7
d_call: TRBD2
cdr3_nt: TGTGCCAGCGATCTATGGGGGGGAACCTCCTACGAGCAGTACTTC
cdr3_aa: CASDLWGGTSYEQYF

v_call: TRBV7-2
clone_size: .
j_call: TRBJ1-1
d_call: .
cdr3_nt: TGTGCCAGCAGCTTAGCTGGGGGTACGTACACTGAAGCTTTCTTT
cdr3_aa: CASSLAGGTYTEAFF

v_call: TRBV29-1
clone_size: many
j_call: TRBJ2-2
d_call: .
cdr3_nt: TGCAGCGTTGCTGGCGAGTCGAACACCGGGGAGCTGTTTTTT
cdr3_aa: CSVAGESNTGELFF

v_call: TRBV28
clone_size: many
j_call: TRBJ2-7
d_call: .
cdr3_nt: TGTGCCAGCAGTTTACGGGCAGGGCCCTTGAGGGAGCAGTACTTC
cdr3_aa: CASSLRAGPLREQYF

v_call: TRBV29-1
clone_size: many
j_call: TRBJ2-3
d_call: .
cdr3_nt: TGCAGCGTTGATACAGATACGCAGTATTTT
cdr3_aa: CSVDTDTQYF

v_call: TRBV10-3
clone_size: many
j_call: TRBJ2-3
d_call: TRBD2
cdr3_nt: TGTGCCATCATGCGTGGGACTAGCGGGGCAGATACGCAGTATTTT
cdr3_aa: CAIMRGTSGADTQYF

v_call: TRBV20-1
clone_size: .
j_call: TRBJ1-5
d_call: .
cdr3_nt: TGCAGTGCTAGGGGGCAGCTGAAGAATAGCAATCAGCCCCAGCATTTT
cdr3_aa: CSARGQLKNSNQPQHF

v_call: TRBV5-1
clone_size: many
j_call: TRBJ2-1
d_call: .
cdr3_nt: TGCGCCAGCAGCTCGGGACACAGCTCCTACAATGAGCAGTTCTTC
cdr3_aa: CASSSGHSSYNEQFF

v_call: TRBV23-1
clone_size: many
j_call: TRBJ2-7
d_call: TRBD1
cdr3_nt: TGCGCCAGCAGCCTTAGGCCGGACAGGGCCACCTACGAGCAGTACTTC
cdr3_aa: CASSLRPDRATYEQYF

v_call: TRBV2
clone_size: many
j_call: TRBJ2-7
d_call: TRBD1
cdr3_nt: TGTGCCAGCAGAGCGGACAGGCCCGAGCAGTACTTC
cdr3_aa: CASRADRPEQYF

v_call: TRBV7-8
clone_size: many
j_call: TRBJ1-1
d_call: .
cdr3_nt: TGTGCCAGCAGCTTAGCCGTCCGGACTGAAGCTTTCTTT
cdr3_aa: CASSLAVRTEAFF

v_call: TRBV5-1
clone_size: many
j_call: TRBJ1-4
d_call: .
cdr3_nt: TGCGCCAGCAGGTCTGGAGAGAATGAAAAACTGTTTTTT
cdr3_aa: CASRSGENEKLFF

v_call: TRBV4-2
clone_size: many
j_call: TRBJ2-7
d_call: .
cdr3_nt: TGTGCCAGCAGCCAAGAAGTGGCGACCACCTACGAGCAGTACTTC
cdr3_aa: CASSQEVATTYEQYF

v_call: TRBV20-1
clone_size: many
j_call: TRBJ2-1
d_call: TRBD2
cdr3_nt: TGCAGTGCTAGAGACCTAGCGGGAGGGCCGGGATACAATGAGCAGTTCTTC
cdr3_aa: CSARDLAGGPGYNEQFF

v_call: TRBV10-1
clone_size: many
j_call: TRBJ2-1
d_call: .
cdr3_nt: TGCGCCAGCAGTGAAGACCCGGGGTCAGAGCAGTTCTTC
cdr3_aa: CASSEDPGSEQFF

v_call: TRBV10-2
clone_size: many
j_call: TRBJ2-5
d_call: .
cdr3_nt: TGCGCCACCTCTGCCGGGCCAGTGGAGACCCAGTACTTC
cdr3_aa: CATSAGPVETQYF

v_call: TRBV30
clone_size: .
j_call: TRBJ1-1
d_call: .
cdr3_nt: TGTGCCTGGAGGGGGATGAACACTGAAGCTTTCTTT
cdr3_aa: CAWRGMNTEAFF

v_call: TRBV18
clone_size: .
j_call: TRBJ2-3
d_call: .
cdr3_nt: TGTGCCAGCTCACCAGGCGTGTCTCCCCCCTATACGCAGTATTTT
cdr3_aa: CASSPGVSPPYTQYF

v_call: TRBV7-2
clone_size: many
j_call: TRBJ2-4
d_call: TRBD2
cdr3_nt: TGTGCCAGCAGCCCCCGACTAGCGGGAGTTGGTAACATTCAGTACTTC
cdr3_aa: CASSPRLAGVGNIQYF

v_call: TRBV29-1
clone_size: many
j_call: TRBJ2-2
d_call: TRBD1
cdr3_nt: TGCAGCGTTGGAGGCAGGGGGTTCGGGGAGCTGTTTTTT
cdr3_aa: CSVGGRGFGELFF

v_call: TRBV10-3
clone_size: .
j_call: TRBJ2-7
d_call: TRBD2
cdr3_nt: TGTGCCATCAGTGAGCCGCCTAGCGGGGCCTACGAGCAGTACTTC
cdr3_aa: CAISEPPSGAYEQYF

v_call: TRBV5-6
clone_size: many
j_call: TRBJ2-2
d_call: TRBD2
cdr3_nt: TGTGCCAGCAGCTTGGTTGGTAGCGGGAGAGAAGACACCGGGGAGCTGTTTTTT
cdr3_aa: CASSLVGSGREDTGELFF

v_call: TRBV24-1
clone_size: many
j_call: TRBJ2-5
d_call: .
cdr3_nt: TGTGCCACCAGTGATTTTTGGGGGACCCAGTACTTC
cdr3_aa: CATSDFWGTQYF

v_call: TRBV28
clone_size: many
j_call: TRBJ2-7
d_call: .
cdr3_nt: TGTGCCAGCAGTTTTGTGCGCTACGAGCAGTACTTC
cdr3_aa: CASSFVRYEQYF

v_call: TRBV5-6
clone_size: many
j_call: TRBJ2-1
d_call: .
cdr3_nt: TGTGCCAGCAGCTTGGTGGAGGGCCGTCGTGATGAGCAGTTCTTC
cdr3_aa: CASSLVEGRRDEQFF

v_call: TRBV29-1
clone_size: many
j_call: TRBJ2-1
d_call: TRBD1
cdr3_nt: TGCAGCGTCGGAGGGACAGGGAACTCCAATGAGCAGTTCTTC
cdr3_aa: CSVGGTGNSNEQFF

v_call: TRBV5-8
clone_size: many
j_call: TRBJ2-3
d_call: .
cdr3_nt: TGTGCCAGCAGCCCCGGGACAAACACAGATACGCAGTATTTT
cdr3_aa: CASSPGTNTDTQYF

v_call: TRBV19
clone_size: many
j_call: TRBJ2-5
d_call: .
cdr3_nt: TGTGCCAGTAGTAATGTTCAAGAGACCCAGTACTTC
cdr3_aa: CASSNVQETQYF

v_call: TRBV20-1
clone_size: many
j_call: TRBJ2-3
d_call: .
cdr3_nt: TGCAGTGCTAGGGGGGACTTCGGCGATACGCAGTATTTT
cdr3_aa: CSARGDFGDTQYF

v_call: TRBV12-3/TRBV12-4
clone_size: many
j_call: TRBJ2-1
d_call: TRBD1
cdr3_nt: TGTGCCAGCAGCCCCCGGGACAGGGTCAATGAGCAGTTCTTC
cdr3_aa: CASSPRDRVNEQFF

v_call: TRBV4-2
clone_size: many
j_call: TRBJ2-7
d_call: .
cdr3_nt: TGTGCCAGCAGCCTTCGCGATGACTACGAGCAGTACTTC
cdr3_aa: CASSLRDDYEQYF

v_call: TRBV18
clone_size: few
j_call: TRBJ2-7
d_call: TRBD2
cdr3_nt: TGTGCCAGCTCGATCACCCTAGCTAGCGGGAGTTTGCCCTACGAGCAGTACTTC
cdr3_aa: CASSITLASGSLPYEQYF

v_call: TRBV20-1
clone_size: many
j_call: TRBJ2-3
d_call: .
cdr3_nt: TGCAGTGCTCAGGACGGCTCTGTGGTGACAGATACGCAGTATTTT
cdr3_aa: CSAQDGSVVTDTQYF

v_call: TRBV6-1
clone_size: .
j_call: TRBJ2-5
d_call: TRBD2
cdr3_nt: TGTGCCAGCAGTGAACTAGCGGGAGTAGAGACCCAGTACTTC
cdr3_aa: CASSELAGVETQYF

v_call: TRBV25-1
clone_size: many
j_call: TRBJ1-5
d_call: .
cdr3_nt: TGTGCCAGCAGTGACTCGGTCGCCAATCAGCCCCAGCATTTT
cdr3_aa: CASSDSVANQPQHF

v_call: TRBV29-1
clone_size: many
j_call: TRBJ2-1
d_call: .
cdr3_nt: TGCAGCGTTGGCCGGGCCTTTGACAATGAGCAGTTCTTC
cdr3_aa: CSVGRAFDNEQFF

v_call: TRBV12-3/TRBV12-4
clone_size: .
j_call: TRBJ2-1
d_call: .
cdr3_nt: TGTGCCAGCAGTTTAAAGGGTAATGGGTACAATGAGCAGTTCTTC
cdr3_aa: CASSLKGNGYNEQFF